What follows are 9 T cell receptor beta chains derived from one specimen sequenced in a study of CXCR3-negative and CXCR3-positive naive CD8 T cells. TRB cDNA was prepared as libraries by UMI-labeled 5' RACE. No DNA is given; TCRdb re-called the 5' RACE reads and lists each CDR3 protein once. The table lists roughly 100,000 distinct CDR3 sequences. Study-level points and caveats: Hydrophobicity of TRB CDR3s was greater in CXCR3-positive naive cells than in CXCR3-negative naive cells.

No cognate antigen is known for these TCRs. What was sequenced was naive CXCR3+ CD8+ T cells from blood. Subset denoted: CD45RO-CCR7+CD27+CD95- naive CD8+ T cells expressing CXCR3 (TNR3+). These receptors all come from a human donor in good health. Some clones in this sample may be carry-over from other donors' samples.

This rearrangement joins TRBV30 to TRBJ1-1; the TCRdb D gene call, TRBD1, has no DNA to confirm it. The CDR3 consists of 12 residues. CDR1 and CDR2 from the germline V gene are GTSNPN and SVGIG (reference sequence). Here the CDR3 reads CAWSEVWGAAFF.

This chain links TRBV9 with TRBJ2-7; TCRdb outputs TRBD1, but without DNA this stays unchecked. Germline V lookup: CDR1 SGDLS, CDR2 YYNGEE. CDR3 size: 13 residues. The CDR3 region is CASSVGDRPEQYF.

The J gene is TRBJ2-2, the V gene TRBV12-5. This CDR3 is built from 15 residues. Germline CDR1 reads LGHNT; CDR2 reads FRNRAP. The CDR3 is CASGFYPENTGELFF.

This chain links TRBV4-1 with TRBJ2-6; TCRdb calls TRBD1, which cannot be checked without DNA. Germline CDR1 is MGHRA and CDR2 is YSYEKL. CDR3 length: 18 amino acids. CDR3 protein: CASSVQGAFSSGANVLTF.

The gene calls are TRBV11-2 and TRBJ1-1; TCRdb's assignment of TRBD1 cannot be checked, as there is no DNA. Germline loops: CDR1 SGHAT, CDR2 FQNNGV. This CDR3 contains 13 residues. This CDR3 is CASSLVRGTEAFF.

V is TRBV12-3 or TRBV12-4 and J is TRBJ2-3; the TRBD1 assignment by TCRdb is unverifiable without DNA. The CDR3 runs to 15 residues. Here the CDR3 reads CASSSGDRGTDTQYF.

The CDR3 sequence: CASATGQGSNEQYF. The chain joins TRBV7-9 to TRBJ2-7; TCRdb lists TRBD1, though no DNA is available to test this call. This CDR3 has 14 residues. Germline V gene lookup returns CDR1 SEHNR and CDR2 FQNEAQ (reference sequence).

The V call is TRBV5-1, the J call TRBJ2-7; TCRdb picks TRBD2, but there is no DNA to check that call. Germline lookup yields CDR1 SGHRS and CDR2 YFSETQ. The CDR3 contains 18 residues. The CDR3 is CASSLDRERTEENWEQYF. Complete variable domain (other parts from reference TRBV5-1 and TRBJ2-7): KAGVTQTPRYLIKTRGQQVTLSCSPISGHRSVSWYQQTPGQGLQFLFEYFSETQRNKGNFPGRFSGRQFSNSRSEMNVSTLELGDSALYLCASSLDRERTEENWEQYFGPGTRLTVT.

This chain links TRBV29-1 with TRBJ2-2; TCRdb gives TRBD2 as the D gene, but with no DNA this cannot be confirmed. The CDR3 has 13 residues. Germline V gives CDR1 SQVTM, CDR2 ANQGSEA. The CDR3 region is CSVAAPNTGELFF.